Reported below is one T cell receptor (beta chain). Its specificity is unknown. The sample is drawn from a study of cytomegalovirus exposure and HLA in healthy donors. Study-level results: The authors excluded some V segments, including TRBV6-2 and TRBV6-3, as indistinguishable.

Trimming removed 3 bases at V and 6 bases at J, with 18 bases between. This CDR3 spans 16 amino acids. Germline V gene lookup returns CDR1 LNHDA and CDR2 SQIVND (reference sequence). PCR used 60 Vbeta primers and 13 Jbeta primers. The protocol was immunoSEQ multiplex PCR, while the TCRdb copy is restricted to in-frame clones and leaves out a portion. The repertoire consists of 170,000 or so clones, with roughly 78% occurring once and the leading ten covering less than 15%. The source is a woman between 45 and 60 years old in good health and CMV-seropositive. The sequencing input was PBMCs. The V and J genes are TRBV19 and TRBJ1-5, with D maybe TRBD1 (6 bases). CDR3 amino acids: CASSIGGRGEGQPQHF. CDR3 nucleotides: TGTGCCAGTAGTATCGGGGGCCGGGGGGAAGGTCAGCCCCAGCATTTT.